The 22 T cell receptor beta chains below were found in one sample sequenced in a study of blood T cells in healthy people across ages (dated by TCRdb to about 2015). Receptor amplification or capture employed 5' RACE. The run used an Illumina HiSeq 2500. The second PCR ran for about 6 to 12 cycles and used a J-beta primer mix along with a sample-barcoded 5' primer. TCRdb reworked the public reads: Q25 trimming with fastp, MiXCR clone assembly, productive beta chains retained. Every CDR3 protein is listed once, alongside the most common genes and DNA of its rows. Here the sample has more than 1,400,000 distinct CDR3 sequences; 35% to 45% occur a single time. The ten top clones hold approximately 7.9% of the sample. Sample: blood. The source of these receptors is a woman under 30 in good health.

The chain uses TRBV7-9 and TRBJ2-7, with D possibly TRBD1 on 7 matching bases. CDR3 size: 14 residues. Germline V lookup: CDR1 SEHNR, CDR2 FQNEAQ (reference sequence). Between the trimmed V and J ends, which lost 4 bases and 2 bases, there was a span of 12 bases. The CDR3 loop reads CASSSAGQPYEQYF. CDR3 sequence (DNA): TGTGCCAGCAGCTCGGCGGGACAGCCCTACGAGCAGTACTTC.

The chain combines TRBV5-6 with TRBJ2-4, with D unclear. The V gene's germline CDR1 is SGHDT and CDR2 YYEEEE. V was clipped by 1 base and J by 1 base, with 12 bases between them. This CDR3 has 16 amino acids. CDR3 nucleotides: TGTGCCAGCAGCTTGAGAGGAGCTTTGGCCAAAAACATTCAGTACTTC. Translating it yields CASSLRGALAKNIQYF.

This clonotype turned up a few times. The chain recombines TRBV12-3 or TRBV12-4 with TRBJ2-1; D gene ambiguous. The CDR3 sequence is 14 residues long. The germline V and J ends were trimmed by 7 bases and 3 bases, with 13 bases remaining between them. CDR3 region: CASILDTNYNEQFF. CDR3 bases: TGTGCCAGCATCCTTGACACAAACTACAATGAGCAGTTCTTC.

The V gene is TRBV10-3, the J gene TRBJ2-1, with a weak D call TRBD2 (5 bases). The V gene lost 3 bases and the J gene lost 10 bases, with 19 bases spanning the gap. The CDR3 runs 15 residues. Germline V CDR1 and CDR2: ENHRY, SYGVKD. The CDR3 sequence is CAISDGGSGGVEQFF. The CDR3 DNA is TGTGCCATCAGTGATGGAGGCAGTGGTGGGGTGGAGCAGTTCTTC.

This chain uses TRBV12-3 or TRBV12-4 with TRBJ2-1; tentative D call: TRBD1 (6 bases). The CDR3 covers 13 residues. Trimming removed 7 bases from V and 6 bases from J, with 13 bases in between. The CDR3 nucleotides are TGTGCCAGCATTACGGACAGCTGCAATGAGCAGTTCTTC. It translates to CASITDSCNEQFF.

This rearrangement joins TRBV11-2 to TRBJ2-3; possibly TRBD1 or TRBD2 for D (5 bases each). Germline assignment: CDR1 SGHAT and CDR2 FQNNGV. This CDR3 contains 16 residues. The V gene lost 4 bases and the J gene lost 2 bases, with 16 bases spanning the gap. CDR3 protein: CASSSAWDGNTDTQYF. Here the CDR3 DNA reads TGTGCCAGCAGCTCCGCTTGGGACGGAAACACAGATACGCAGTATTTT.

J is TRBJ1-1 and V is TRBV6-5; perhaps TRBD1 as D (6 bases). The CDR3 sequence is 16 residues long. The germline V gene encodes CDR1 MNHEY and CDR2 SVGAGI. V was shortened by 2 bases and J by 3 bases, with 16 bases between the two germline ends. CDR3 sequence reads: CASSYPSGGAYTEAFF. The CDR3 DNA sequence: TGTGCCAGCAGTTACCCTAGTGGGGGGGCTTACACTGAAGCTTTCTTT.

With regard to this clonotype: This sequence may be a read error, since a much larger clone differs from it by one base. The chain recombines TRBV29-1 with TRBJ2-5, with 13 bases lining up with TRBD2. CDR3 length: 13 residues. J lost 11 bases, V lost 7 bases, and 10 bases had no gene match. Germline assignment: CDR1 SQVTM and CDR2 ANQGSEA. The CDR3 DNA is TGCAGCGCCGGACTAGCGGGAGTGAATGAGCAGTACTTC. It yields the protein CSAGLAGVNEQYF.

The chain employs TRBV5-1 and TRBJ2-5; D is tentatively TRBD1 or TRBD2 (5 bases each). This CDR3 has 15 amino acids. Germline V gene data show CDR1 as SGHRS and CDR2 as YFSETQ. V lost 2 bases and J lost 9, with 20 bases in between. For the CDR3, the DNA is TGCGCCAGCAGCTTAGTTTCGGGCAGGGAGAGCGCCCAGTACTTC. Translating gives CASSLVSGRESAQYF. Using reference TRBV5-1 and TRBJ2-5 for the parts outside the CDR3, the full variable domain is KAGVTQTPRYLIKTRGQQVTLSCSPISGHRSVSWYQQTPGQGLQFLFEYFSETQRNKGNFPGRFSGRQFSNSRSEMNVSTLELGDSALYLCASSLVSGRESAQYFGPGTRLLVL.

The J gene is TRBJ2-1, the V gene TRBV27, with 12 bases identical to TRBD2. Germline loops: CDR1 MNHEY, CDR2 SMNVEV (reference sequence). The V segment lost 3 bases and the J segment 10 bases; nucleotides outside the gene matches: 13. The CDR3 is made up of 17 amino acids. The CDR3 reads CASSLTSGGPPGYEQFF. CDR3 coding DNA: TGTGCCAGCAGTTTGACTAGCGGGGGCCCCCCGGGGTACGAGCAGTTCTTC.

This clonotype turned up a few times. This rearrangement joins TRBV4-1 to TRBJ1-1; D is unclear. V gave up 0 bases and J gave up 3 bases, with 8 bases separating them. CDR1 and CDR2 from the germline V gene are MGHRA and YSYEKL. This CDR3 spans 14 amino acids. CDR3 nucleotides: TGCGCCAGCAGCCAAGATCAGTTATACACTGAAGCTTTCTTT. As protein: CASSQDQLYTEAFF.

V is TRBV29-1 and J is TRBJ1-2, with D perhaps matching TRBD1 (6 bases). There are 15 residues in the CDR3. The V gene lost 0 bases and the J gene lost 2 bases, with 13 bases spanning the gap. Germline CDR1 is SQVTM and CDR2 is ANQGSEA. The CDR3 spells CSVEDRSQGNYGYTF. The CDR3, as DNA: TGCAGCGTTGAAGATAGGAGTCAGGGGAACTATGGCTACACCTTC.

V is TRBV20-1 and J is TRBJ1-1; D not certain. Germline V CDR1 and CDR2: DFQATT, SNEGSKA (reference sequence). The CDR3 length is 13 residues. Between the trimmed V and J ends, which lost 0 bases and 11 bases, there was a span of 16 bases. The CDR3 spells CSAREVGRREAFF. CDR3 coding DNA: TGCAGTGCTAGAGAGGTGGGCAGGAGGGAGGCTTTCTTT.

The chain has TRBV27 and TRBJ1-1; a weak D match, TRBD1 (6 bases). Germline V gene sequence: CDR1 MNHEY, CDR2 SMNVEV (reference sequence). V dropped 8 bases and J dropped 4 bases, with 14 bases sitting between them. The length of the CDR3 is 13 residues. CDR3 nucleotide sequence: TGTGCCAGCCTCAGGGGACCGAGCACTGAAGCTTTCTTT. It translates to CASLRGPSTEAFF.

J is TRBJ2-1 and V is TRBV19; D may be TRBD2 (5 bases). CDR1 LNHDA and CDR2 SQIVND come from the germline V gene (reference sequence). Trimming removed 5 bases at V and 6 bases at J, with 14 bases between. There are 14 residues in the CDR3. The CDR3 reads CASSPEDSGNEQFF. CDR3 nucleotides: TGTGCCAGTAGTCCGGAGGATAGTGGCAATGAGCAGTTCTTC.

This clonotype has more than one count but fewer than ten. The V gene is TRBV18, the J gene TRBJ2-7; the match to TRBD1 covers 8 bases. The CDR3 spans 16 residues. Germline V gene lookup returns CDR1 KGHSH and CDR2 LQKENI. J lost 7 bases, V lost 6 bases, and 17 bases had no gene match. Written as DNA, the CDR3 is TGTGCCAGCTCGATCAGACAGGGACAGGCTGACAATGAGCAGTACTTC. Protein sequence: CASSIRQGQADNEQYF.

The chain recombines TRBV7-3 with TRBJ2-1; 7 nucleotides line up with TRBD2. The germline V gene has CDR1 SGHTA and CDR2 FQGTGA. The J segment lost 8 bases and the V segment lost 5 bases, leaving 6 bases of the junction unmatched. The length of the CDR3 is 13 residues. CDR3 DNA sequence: TGTGCCAGCAGCCCGGGGGAGGGCTATGAGCAGTTCTTC. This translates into CASSPGEGYEQFF.

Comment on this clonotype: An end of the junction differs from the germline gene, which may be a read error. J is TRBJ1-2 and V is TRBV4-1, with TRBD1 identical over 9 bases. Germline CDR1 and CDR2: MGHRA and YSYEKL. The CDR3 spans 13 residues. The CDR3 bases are TGCGCCGGCAGCCAAGGGGACAGGGATGGCTACACCTTC. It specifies CAGSQGDRDGYTF.

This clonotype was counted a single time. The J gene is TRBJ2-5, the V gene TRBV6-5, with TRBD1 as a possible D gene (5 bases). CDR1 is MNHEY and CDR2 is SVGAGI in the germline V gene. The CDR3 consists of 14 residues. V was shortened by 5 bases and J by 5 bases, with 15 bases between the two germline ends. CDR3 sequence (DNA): TGTGCCAGCAGTAAGGGGTGGGCGGACGAGACCCAGTACTTC. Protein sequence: CASSKGWADETQYF.

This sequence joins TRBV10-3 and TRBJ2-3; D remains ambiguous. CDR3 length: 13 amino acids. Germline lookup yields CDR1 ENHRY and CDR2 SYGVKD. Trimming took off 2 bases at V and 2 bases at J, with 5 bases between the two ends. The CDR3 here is CAISEGFTDTQYF. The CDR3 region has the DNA TGTGCCATCAGTGAGGGGTTCACAGATACGCAGTATTTT.

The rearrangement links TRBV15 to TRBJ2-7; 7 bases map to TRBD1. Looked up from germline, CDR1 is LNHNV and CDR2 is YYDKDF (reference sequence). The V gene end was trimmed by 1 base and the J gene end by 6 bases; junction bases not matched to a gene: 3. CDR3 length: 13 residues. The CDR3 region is CATSRVQGIEQYF. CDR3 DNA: TGTGCCACCAGCAGAGTACAGGGGATCGAGCAGTACTTC.

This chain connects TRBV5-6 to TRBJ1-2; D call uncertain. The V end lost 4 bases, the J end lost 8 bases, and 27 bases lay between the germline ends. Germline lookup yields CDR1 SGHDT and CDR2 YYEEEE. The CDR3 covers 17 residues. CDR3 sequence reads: CASSTPPYTFGLWGYTF. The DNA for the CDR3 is TGTGCCAGCAGCACTCCGCCCTACACGTTCGGGTTGTGGGGCTACACCTTC.